The text below deals with one T cell receptor (beta chain). The sample comes from a study of blood T cell repertoires in COVID-19. The wider study: The samples span acute and convalescent COVID-19 from the United States, Italy and Spain. PBMCs, B-cell-depleted T cells, or T cells provided the cDNA or gDNA that made up the material.

TCRdb keeps only in-frame clones here, not all; method: immunoSEQ multiplex PCR. Altogether 150,000 to 200,000 clones are present, around four fifths being singletons, with the ten largest covering about 5.2%. Participant age was roughly 18 to 100 years, and participants resided in 25 or so US areas. Germline assignment: CDR1 SGHAT and CDR2 FQNNGV. Trimming removed 5 bases from V and 1 base from J, with 23 bases in between. This CDR3 comprises 18 residues. Sequenced material: PBMCs or T cells enriched from blood (not recorded which). The V gene is TRBV11-2, the J gene TRBJ1-2, with a weak D call TRBD1 (5 bases). The TCR sequence derives from a man between 65 and 85 years old who had been exposed to COVID-19. The CDR3 coding sequence is TGTGCCAGCAGCCCCCTCGAGGGACTGAGGGGTTTTAACTATGGCTACACCTTC. Translating it yields CASSPLEGLRGFNYGYTF.